The 7 T cell receptor beta chains given below trace back to one sample, sequenced in a study of blood T cell repertoires in COVID-19. TCRdb keeps only in-frame clones here, not all; method: immunoSEQ multiplex PCR. The table shows 140,000 or so clones, with 87% occurring only once. What was sequenced was PBMCs or T cells enriched from blood (not recorded which). The receptors come from a man in his fifties or sixties who had recovered from COVID-19.

This rearrangement joins TRBV25-1 to TRBJ1-5; D might be TRBD1 (6 bases). The CDR3 has 13 residues. CDR1 MGHDK and CDR2 SYGVNS come from the germline V gene. V was pared by 2 bases and J by 6 bases, with 8 bases between. CDR3 DNA sequence: TGTGCCAGCAGTGAAGGACAGCTTCAGCCCCAGCATTTT. Translated, it gives CASSEGQLQPQHF.

V usage is TRBV15 and J usage is TRBJ1-1, with D tentatively TRBD1 (5 bases). CDR1 and CDR2 from the germline V gene are LNHNV and YYDKDF (reference sequence). This CDR3 spans 13 amino acids. V was shortened by 3 bases and J by 5 bases, with 10 bases between the two germline ends. The chain's CDR3 is CATSRKGPTEAFF. Here the CDR3 DNA reads TGTGCCACCAGCAGGAAGGGGCCGACTGAAGCTTTCTTT. The variable domain in full, completed from reference TRBV15 and TRBJ1-1, reads DAMVIQNPRYQVTQFGKPVTLSCSQTLNHNVMYWYQQKSSQAPKLLFHYYDKDFNNEADTPDNFQSRRPNTSFCFLDIRSPGLGDTAMYLCATSRKGPTEAFFGQGTRLTVV.

The rearrangement joins TRBV5-1 to TRBJ1-6, with D tentatively TRBD1 (5 bases). The CDR3 runs to 14 residues. V lost 1 base, J lost 7 bases, and 9 bases lay in between. Germline CDR1 SGHRS, CDR2 YFSETQ. Here the CDR3 reads CASSLLQGNSPLHF. The DNA for the CDR3 is TGCGCCAGCAGCTTGCTCCAGGGCAATTCACCCCTCCACTTT.

The chain has TRBV10-3 and TRBJ1-6; the match to TRBD1 covers 9 bases. CDR3 length: 14 residues. Germline V CDR1 and CDR2: ENHRY, SYGVKD. Unmatched junction bases numbered 3, after V lost 5 bases and J lost 7 bases. The CDR3, as DNA: TGTGCCATCAGTCCCGGGACAGGGAATTCACCCCTCCACTTT. Protein product: CAISPGTGNSPLHF.

CDR3: CASSLSGLTTGELFF. CDR3 bases: TGTGCCAGCAGTTTATCTGGCCTCACCACCGGGGAGCTGTTTTTT. The chain links TRBV27 to TRBJ2-2; the D is unclear. Trimming shortened V by 0 bases and J by 4 bases, and 9 bases separated the two germline ends. This CDR3 contains 15 residues. Germline CDR1 MNHEY, CDR2 SMNVEV (reference sequence).

V and J are TRBV5-1 and TRBJ1-5, with 10 bases identical to TRBD1. Germline V CDR1 and CDR2: SGHRS, YFSETQ. Trimming removed 5 bases from V and 3 bases from J; junction bases left unmatched: 5. The CDR3 contains 15 residues. The DNA for the CDR3 is TGCGCCAGCAGTCGGGACAGGGGCCCCAATCAGCCCCAGCATTTT. It specifies CASSRDRGPNQPQHF. Supplemented by reference TRBV5-1 and TRBJ1-5, the full variable domain reads KAGVTQTPRYLIKTRGQQVTLSCSPISGHRSVSWYQQTPGQGLQFLFEYFSETQRNKGNFPGRFSGRQFSNSRSEMNVSTLELGDSALYLCASSRDRGPNQPQHFGDGTRLSIL.

The CDR3 nucleotides read TGTGCCAGCAGTGAAGTACTAGCGGACTCCTACGAGCAGTACTTC. Protein: CASSEVLADSYEQYF. J is TRBJ2-7 and V is TRBV6-1; 8 positions agree with TRBD2. This CDR3 spans 15 amino acids. V dropped 1 base and J dropped 0; count of bases not matched to a gene: 2. Germline-derived CDR1 and CDR2 are MNHNS and SASEGT.